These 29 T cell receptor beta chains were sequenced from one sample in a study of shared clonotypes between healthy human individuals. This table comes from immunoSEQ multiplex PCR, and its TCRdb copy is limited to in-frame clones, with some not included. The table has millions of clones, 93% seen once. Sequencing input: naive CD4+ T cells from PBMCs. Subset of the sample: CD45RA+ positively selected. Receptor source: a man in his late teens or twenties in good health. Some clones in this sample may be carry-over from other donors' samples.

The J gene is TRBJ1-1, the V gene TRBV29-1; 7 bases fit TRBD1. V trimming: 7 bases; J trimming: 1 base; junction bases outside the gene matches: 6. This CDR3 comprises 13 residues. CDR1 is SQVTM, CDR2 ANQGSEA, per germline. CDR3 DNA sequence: TGCAGCGCCCACAGGGGCCAGAACACTGAAGCTTTCTTT. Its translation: CSAHRGQNTEAFF.

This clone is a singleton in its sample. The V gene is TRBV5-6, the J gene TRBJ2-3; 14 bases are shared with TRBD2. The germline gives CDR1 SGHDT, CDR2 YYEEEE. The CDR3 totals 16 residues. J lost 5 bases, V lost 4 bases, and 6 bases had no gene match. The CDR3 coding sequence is TGTGCCAGCAGCCTAAGACTAGCGGGAGGGGGAGATACGCAGTATTTT. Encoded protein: CASSLRLAGGGDTQYF.

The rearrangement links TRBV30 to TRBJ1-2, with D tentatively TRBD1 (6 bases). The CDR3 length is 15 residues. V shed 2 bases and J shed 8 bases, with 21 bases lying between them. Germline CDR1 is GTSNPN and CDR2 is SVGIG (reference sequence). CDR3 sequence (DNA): TGTGCCTGGAGTCCCGACAGGTTGGGGCTGACGGGCTACACCTTC. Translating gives CAWSPDRLGLTGYTF.

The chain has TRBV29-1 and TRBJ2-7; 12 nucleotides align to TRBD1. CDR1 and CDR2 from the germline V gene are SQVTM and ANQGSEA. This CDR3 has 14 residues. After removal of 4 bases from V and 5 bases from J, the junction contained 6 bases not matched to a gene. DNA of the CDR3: TGCAGCGTTGCCCCTGGGACAGGGGGCAACGAGCAGTACTTC. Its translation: CSVAPGTGGNEQYF.

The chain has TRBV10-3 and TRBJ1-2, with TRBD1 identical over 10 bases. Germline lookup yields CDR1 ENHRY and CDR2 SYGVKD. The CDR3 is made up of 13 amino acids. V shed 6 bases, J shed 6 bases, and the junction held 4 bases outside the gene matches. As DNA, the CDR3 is TGTGCCATCAGGACCGGGACAGGGGATGGCTACACCTTC. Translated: CAIRTGTGDGYTF.

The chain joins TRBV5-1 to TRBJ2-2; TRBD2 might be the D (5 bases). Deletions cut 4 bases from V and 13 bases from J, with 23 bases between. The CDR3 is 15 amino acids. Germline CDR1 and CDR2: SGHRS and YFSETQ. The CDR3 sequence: CASSRQLGGSVGLFF. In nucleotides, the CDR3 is TGCGCCAGCAGCCGCCAATTAGGAGGTTCGGTCGGGCTGTTTTTT. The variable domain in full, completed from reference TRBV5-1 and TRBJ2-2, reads KAGVTQTPRYLIKTRGQQVTLSCSPISGHRSVSWYQQTPGQGLQFLFEYFSETQRNKGNFPGRFSGRQFSNSRSEMNVSTLELGDSALYLCASSRQLGGSVGLFFGEGSRLTVL.

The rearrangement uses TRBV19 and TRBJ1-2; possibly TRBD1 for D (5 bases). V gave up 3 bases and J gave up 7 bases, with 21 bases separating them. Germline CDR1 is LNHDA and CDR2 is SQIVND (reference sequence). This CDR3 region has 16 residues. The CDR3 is CASSILAGFVLSGYTF. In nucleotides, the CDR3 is TGTGCCAGTAGTATCCTGGCAGGGTTTGTGTTGAGTGGCTACACCTTC.

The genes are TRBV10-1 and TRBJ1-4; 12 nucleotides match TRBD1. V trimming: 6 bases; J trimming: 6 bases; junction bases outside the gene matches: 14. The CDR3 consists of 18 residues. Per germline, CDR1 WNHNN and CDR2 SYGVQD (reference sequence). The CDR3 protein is CASRTNRDRGLGDEKLFF. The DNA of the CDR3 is TGCGCCAGCAGAACTAACCGGGACAGGGGGCTTGGGGATGAAAAACTGTTTTTT.

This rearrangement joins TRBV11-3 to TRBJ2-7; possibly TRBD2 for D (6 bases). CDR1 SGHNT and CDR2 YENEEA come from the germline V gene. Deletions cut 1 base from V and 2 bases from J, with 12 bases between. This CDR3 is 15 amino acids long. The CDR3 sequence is CASSLAGVGAYEQYF. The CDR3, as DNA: TGTGCCAGCAGCTTAGCGGGGGTTGGCGCCTACGAGCAGTACTTC.

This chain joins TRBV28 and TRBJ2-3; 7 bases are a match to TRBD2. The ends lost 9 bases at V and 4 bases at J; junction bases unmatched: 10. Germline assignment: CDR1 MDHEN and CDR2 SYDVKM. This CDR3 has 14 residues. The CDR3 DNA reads TGTGCCAGTTTCGGGCGGGAGAGCGCAGATACGCAGTATTTT. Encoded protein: CASFGRESADTQYF.

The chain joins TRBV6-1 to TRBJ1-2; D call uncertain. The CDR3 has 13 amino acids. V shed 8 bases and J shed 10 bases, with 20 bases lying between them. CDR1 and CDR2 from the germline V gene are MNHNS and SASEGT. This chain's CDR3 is CASQEGSGRVYTF. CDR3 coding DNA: TGTGCCAGCCAAGAGGGCTCCGGTCGGGTCTACACCTTC.

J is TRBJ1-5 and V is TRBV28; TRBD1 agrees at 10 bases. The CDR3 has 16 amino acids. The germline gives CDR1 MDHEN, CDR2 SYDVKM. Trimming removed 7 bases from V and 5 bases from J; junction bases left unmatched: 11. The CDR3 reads CASTTRDRGQHQPQHF. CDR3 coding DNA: TGTGCCAGCACGACCCGGGACAGGGGACAGCATCAGCCCCAGCATTTT.

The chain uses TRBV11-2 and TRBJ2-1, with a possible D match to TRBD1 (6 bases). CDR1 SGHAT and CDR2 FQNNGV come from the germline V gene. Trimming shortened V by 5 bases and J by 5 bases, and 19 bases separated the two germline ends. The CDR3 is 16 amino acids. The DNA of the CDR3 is TGTGCCAGCAGCCGTTCGGGGACACAGTTCCACAATGAGCAGTTCTTC. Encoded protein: CASSRSGTQFHNEQFF.

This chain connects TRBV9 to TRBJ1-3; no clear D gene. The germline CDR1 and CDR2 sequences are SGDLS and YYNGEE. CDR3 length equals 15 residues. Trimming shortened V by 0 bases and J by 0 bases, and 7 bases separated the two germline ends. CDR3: CASSVADLSGNTIYF. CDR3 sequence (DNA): TGTGCCAGCAGCGTAGCTGACCTCTCTGGAAACACCATATATTTT.

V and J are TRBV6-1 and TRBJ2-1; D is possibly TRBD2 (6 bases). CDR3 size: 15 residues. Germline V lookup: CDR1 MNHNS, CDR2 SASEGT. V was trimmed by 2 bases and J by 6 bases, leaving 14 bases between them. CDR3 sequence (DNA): TGTGCCAGCAGTGAACCGGGCGGGGTGTCCAATGAGCAGTTCTTC. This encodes CASSEPGGVSNEQFF.

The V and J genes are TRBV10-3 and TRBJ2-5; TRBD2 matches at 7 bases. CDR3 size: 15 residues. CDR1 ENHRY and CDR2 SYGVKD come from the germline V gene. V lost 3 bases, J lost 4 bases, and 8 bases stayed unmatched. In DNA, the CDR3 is TGTGCCATCAGTGAAAACGCGGGAGTAGGAGAGACCCAGTACTTC. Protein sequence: CAISENAGVGETQYF.

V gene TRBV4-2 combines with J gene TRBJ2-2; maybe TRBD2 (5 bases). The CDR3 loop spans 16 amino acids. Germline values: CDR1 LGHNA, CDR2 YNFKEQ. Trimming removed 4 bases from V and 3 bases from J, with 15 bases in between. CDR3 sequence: CASSLRGSSYTGELFF. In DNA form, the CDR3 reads TGTGCCAGCAGCCTACGAGGGAGTTCGTACACCGGGGAGCTGTTTTTT.

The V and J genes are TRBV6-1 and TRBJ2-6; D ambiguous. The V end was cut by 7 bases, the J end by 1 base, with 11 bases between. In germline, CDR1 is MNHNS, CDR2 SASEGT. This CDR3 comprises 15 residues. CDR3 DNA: TGTGCCAGCATCCCCGTGGGGTCTGGGGCCAACGTCCTGACTTTC. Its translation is CASIPVGSGANVLTF.

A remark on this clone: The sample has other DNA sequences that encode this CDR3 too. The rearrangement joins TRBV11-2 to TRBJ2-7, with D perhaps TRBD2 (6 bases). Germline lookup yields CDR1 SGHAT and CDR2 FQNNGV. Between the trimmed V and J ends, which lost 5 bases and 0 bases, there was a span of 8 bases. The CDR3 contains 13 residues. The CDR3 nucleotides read TGTGCCAGCAGCCGCGGGACCTCCTACGAGCAGTACTTC. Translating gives CASSRGTSYEQYF.

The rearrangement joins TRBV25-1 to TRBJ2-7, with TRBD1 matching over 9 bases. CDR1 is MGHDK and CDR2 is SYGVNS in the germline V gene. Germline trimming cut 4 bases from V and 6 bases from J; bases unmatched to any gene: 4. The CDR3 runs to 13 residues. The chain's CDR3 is CASSGTGAREQYF. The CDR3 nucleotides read TGTGCCAGCAGTGGGACAGGGGCGCGCGAGCAGTACTTC.

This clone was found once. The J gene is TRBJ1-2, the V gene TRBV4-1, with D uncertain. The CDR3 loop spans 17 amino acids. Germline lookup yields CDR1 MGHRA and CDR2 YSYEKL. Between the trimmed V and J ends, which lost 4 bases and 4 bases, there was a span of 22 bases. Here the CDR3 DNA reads TGCGCCAGCAGCCTCCCAAGGTGGGTCGGACGTGGCTATGGCTACACCTTC. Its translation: CASSLPRWVGRGYGYTF.

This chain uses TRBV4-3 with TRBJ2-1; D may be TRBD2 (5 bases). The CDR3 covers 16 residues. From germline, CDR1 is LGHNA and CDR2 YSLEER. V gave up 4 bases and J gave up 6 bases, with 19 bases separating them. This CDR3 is CASSPLAGPGFNEQFF. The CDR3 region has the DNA TGCGCCAGCAGCCCACTCGCAGGCCCGGGGTTCAATGAGCAGTTCTTC.

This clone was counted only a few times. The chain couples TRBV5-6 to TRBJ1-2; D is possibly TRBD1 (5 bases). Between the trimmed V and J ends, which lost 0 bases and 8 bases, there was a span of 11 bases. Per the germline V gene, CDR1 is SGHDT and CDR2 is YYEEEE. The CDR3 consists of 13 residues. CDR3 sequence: CASSLDRNRGYTF. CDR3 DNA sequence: TGTGCCAGCAGCTTGGACAGGAACAGGGGCTACACCTTC.

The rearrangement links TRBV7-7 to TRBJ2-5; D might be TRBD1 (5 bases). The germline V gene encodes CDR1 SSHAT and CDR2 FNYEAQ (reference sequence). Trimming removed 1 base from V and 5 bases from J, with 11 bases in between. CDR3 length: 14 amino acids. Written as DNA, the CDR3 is TGTGCCAGCAGCTTAGTAGGCAGGGTTGAGACCCAGTACTTC. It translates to CASSLVGRVETQYF.

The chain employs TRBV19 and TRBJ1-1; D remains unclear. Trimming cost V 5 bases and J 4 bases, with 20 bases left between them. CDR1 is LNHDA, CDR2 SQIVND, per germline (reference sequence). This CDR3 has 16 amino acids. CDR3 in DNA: TGTGCCAGTAGTGTATCCAAAAGGGTTGTTGGCACTGAAGCTTTCTTT. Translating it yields CASSVSKRVVGTEAFF.

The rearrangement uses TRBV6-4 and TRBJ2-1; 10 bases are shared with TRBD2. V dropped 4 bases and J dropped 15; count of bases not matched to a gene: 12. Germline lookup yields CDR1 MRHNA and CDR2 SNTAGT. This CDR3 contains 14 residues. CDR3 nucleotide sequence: TGTGCCAGCAGTGCCCTAGCGGGAGTCCCCAGTGGGTTCTTC. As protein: CASSALAGVPSGFF.

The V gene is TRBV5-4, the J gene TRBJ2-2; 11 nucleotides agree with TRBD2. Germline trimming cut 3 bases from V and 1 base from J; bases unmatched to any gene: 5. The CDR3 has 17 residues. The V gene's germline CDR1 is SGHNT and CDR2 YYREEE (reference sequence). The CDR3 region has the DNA TGTGCCAGCAGCTCCGGGACTAGCGGCTTGAACACCGGGGAGCTGTTTTTT. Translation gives CASSSGTSGLNTGELFF.

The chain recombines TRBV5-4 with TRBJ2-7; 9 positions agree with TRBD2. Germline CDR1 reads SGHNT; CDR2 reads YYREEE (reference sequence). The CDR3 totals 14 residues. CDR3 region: CAYLSGLAPYEQYF. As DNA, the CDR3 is TGTGCTTACCTCTCGGGACTAGCCCCCTACGAGCAGTACTTC. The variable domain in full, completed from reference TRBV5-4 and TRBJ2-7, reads ETGVTQSPTHLIKTRGQQVTLRCSSQSGHNTVSWYQQALGQGPQFIFQYYREEENGRGNFPPRFSGLQFPNYSSELNVNALELDDSALYLCAYLSGLAPYEQYFGPGTRLTVT.

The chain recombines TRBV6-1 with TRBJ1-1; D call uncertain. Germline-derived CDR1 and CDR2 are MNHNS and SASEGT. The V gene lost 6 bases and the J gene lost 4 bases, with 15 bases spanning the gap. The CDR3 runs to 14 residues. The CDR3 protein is CASSQDGRSTEAFF. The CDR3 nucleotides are TGTGCCAGCAGCCAGGACGGGAGGTCCACTGAAGCTTTCTTT.